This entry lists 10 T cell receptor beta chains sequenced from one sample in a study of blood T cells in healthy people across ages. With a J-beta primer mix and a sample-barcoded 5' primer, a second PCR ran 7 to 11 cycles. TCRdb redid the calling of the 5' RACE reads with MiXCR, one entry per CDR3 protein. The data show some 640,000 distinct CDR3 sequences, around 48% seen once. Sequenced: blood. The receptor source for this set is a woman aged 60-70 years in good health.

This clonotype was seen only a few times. CDR3 DNA: TGTGCCAGCAGCGTAGCTTACAATGAGCAGTACTTC. It is translated as CASSVAYNEQYF. The chain employs TRBV9 and TRBJ2-5, with D unresolved. V lost 0 bases, J lost 11 bases, and 11 bases lay in between. CDR1 is SGDLS and CDR2 is YYNGEE in the germline V gene. This CDR3 spans 12 amino acids.

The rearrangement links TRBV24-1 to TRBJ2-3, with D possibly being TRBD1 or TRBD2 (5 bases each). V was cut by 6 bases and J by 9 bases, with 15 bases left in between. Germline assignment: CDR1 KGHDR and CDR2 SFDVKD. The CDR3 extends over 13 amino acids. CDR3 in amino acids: CATSWVGTRTQYF. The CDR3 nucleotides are TGTGCCACCAGTTGGGTGGGGACCCGGACGCAGTATTTT.

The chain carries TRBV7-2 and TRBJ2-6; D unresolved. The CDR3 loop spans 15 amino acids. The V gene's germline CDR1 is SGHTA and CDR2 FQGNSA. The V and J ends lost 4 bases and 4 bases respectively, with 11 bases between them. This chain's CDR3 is CASSSFEVGANVLTF. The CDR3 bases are TGTGCCAGCAGCTCCTTCGAGGTAGGGGCCAACGTCCTGACTTTC.

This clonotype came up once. Here the CDR3 DNA reads TGTGCCAGCAGCCGCCGTCCGGGGGGCCACTCCTACGAGCAGTACTTC. This codes for CASSRRPGGHSYEQYF. The rearrangement links TRBV6-6 to TRBJ2-7; D is possibly TRBD2 (7 bases). The length of the CDR3 is 16 residues. Deletions cut 6 bases from V and 0 bases from J, with 18 bases between. Germline values: CDR1 MNHNY, CDR2 SVGAGI (reference sequence).

CDR3 nucleotides: TGCGCCAGCAGCCCTGAACAGGGTCGTAAAGCTTTCTTT. This gives the protein CASSPEQGRKAFF. This chain uses TRBV4-3 with TRBJ1-1, with D maybe TRBD1 (6 bases). The length of the CDR3 is 13 residues. CDR1 and CDR2 (germline): LGHNA, YSLEER. The ends were cut back, 4 bases at V and 9 bases at J, with 15 bases in the middle.

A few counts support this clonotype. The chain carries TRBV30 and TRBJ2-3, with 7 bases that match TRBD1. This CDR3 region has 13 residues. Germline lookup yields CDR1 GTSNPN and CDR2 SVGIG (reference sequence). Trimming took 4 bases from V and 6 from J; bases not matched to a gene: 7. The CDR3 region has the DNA TGTGCCTGGATCAAGCCGGGACAGGATACGCAGTATTTT. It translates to CAWIKPGQDTQYF.

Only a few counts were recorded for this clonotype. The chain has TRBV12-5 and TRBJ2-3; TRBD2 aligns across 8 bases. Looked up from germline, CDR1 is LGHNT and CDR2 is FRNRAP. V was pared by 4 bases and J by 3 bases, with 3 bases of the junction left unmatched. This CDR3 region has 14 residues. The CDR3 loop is CASGSGTRTDTQYF. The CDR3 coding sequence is TGTGCTAGTGGTTCGGGGACTAGGACAGATACGCAGTATTTT.

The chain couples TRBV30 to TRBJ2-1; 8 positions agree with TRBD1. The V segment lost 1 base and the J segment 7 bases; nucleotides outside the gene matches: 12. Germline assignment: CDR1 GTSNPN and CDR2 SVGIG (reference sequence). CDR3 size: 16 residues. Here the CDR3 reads CAWSGGQEGKNNEQFF. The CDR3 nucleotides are TGTGCCTGGAGTGGGGGACAGGAGGGGAAGAATAATGAGCAGTTCTTC. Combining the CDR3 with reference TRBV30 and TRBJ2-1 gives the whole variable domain SQTIHQWPATLVQPVGSPLSLECTVEGTSNPNLYWYRQAAGRGLQLLFYSVGIGQISSEVPQNLSASRPQDRQFILSSKKLLLSDSGFYLCAWSGGQEGKNNEQFFGPGTRLTVL.

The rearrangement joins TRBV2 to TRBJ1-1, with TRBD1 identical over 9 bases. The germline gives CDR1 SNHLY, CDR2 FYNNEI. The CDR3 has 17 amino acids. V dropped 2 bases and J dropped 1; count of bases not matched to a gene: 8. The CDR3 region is CASSESDRGRTNTEAFF. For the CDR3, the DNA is TGTGCCAGCAGTGAATCGGACAGGGGACGAACGAACACTGAAGCTTTCTTT.

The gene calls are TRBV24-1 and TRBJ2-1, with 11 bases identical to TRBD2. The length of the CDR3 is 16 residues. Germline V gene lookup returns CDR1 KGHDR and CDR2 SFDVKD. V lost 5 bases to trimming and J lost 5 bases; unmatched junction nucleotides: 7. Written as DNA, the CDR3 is TGTGCCACCAGTGCACCTAGCGGGAGGACTAACAATGAGCAGTTCTTC. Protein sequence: CATSAPSGRTNNEQFF.